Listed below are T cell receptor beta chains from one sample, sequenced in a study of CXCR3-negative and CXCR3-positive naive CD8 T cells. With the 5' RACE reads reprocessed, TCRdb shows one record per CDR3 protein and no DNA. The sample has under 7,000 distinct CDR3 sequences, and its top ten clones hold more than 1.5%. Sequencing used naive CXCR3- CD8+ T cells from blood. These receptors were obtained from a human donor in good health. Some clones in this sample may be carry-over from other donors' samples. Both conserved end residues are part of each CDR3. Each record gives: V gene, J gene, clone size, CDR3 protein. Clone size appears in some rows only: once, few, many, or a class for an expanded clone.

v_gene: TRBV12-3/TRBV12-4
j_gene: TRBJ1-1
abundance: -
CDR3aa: CASSLHLNTEAFF

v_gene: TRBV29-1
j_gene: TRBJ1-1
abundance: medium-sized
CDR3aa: CSVEQGLNTEAFF

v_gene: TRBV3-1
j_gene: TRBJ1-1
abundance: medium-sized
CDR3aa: CASSQVRQAPSSEAFF

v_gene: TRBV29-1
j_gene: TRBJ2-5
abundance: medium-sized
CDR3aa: CSVERLGEYQETQYF

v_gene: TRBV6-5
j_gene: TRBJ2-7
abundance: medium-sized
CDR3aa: CASSYQGSEQYF

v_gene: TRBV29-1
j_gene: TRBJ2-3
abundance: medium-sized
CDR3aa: CSVEVQGEINYTQYF

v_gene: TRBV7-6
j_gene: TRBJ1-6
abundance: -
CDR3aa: CASSLGARGTYNSPLHF

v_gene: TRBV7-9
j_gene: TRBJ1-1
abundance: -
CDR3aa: CASSQVNTEAFF

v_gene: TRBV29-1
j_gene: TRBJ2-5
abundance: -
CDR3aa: CSVEDLDHFFQETQYF

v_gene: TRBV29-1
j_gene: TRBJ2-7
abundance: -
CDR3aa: CSVEGPLLAGGTYEQYF

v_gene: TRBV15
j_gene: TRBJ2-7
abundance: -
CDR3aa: CATSSGYEQYF

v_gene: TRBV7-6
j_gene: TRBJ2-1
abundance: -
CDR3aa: CASSLGSNEQFF

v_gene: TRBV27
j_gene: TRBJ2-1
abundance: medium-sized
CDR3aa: CASSWGANSYNEQFF

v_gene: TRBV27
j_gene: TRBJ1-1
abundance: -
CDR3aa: CASSPQQGLNTEAFF

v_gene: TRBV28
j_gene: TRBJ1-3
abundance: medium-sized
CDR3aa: CASSFSQSPGNTIYF

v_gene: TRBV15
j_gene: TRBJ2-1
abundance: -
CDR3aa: CATSSRNEQFF

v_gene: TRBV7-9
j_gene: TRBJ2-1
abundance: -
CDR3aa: CASSQGSKYNEQFF

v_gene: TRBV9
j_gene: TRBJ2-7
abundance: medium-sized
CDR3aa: CASSGTGGAYEQYF

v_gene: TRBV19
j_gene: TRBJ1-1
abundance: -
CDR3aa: CASNRGEMNTEAFF

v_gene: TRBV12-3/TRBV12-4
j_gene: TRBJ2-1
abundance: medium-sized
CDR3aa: CASSFPMEGEQFF

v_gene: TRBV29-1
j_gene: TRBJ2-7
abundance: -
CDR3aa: CSVLSGQGALYEQYF

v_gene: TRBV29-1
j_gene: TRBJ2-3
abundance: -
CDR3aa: CSVVRGSADTQYF

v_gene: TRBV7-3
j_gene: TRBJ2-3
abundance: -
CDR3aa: CASSLYASGSEADTQYF

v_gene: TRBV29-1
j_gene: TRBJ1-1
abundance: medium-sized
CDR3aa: CSVEWTGGFTEAFF

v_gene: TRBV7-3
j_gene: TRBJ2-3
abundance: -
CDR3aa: CASSSRQGTDTQYF

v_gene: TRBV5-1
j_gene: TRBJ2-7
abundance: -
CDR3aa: CASSFAGYEQYF

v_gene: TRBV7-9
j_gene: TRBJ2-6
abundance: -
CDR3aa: CASSGTGANVLTF

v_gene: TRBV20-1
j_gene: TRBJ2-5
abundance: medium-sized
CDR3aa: CSARDLETGGETQYF

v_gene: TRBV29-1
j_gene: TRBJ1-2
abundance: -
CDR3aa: CSVERAGTNYGYTF

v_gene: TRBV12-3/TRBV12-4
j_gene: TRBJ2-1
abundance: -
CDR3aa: CASIQQSDNEQFF

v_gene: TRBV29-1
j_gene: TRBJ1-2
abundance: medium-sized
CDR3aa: CSVESPRDYGYTF

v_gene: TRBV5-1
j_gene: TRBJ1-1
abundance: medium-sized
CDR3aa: CASSLKTGKYTEAFF

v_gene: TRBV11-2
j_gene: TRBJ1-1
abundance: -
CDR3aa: CASSSDSREAFF

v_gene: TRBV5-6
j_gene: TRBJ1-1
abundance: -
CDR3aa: CASSYGQRIEAFF

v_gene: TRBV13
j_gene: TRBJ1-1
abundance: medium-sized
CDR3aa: CASSLWGNTEAFF

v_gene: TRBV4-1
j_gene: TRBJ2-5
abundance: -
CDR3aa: CASSQVTYQETQYF

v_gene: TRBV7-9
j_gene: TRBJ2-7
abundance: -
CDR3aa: CASSLGTGAYEQYF

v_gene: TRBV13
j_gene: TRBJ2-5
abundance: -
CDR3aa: CASSLALGEETQYF

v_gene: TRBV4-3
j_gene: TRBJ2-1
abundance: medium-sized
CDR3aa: CASTPQGRDGAREQFF

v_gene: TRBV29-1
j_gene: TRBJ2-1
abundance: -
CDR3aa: CSVLVGPNEQFF

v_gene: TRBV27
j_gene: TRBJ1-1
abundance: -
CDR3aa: CASSFLAGRGDTEAFF

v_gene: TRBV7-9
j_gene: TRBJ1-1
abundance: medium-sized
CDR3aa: CASSDSDRSTEAFF

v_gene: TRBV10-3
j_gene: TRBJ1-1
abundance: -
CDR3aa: CAISASGTGSPQAFF

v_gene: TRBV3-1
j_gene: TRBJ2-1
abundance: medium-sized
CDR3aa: CASSPDRENEQFF

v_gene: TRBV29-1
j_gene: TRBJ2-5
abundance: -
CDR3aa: CSVERFQETQYF